The TCR beta chain described here comes from a study of identical twins. This clonotype has more than one count but fewer than ten. This CDR3 has 18 amino acids. V dropped 0 bases and J dropped 4 bases, with 20 bases sitting between them. Germline V CDR1 and CDR2: SGHKS, YYEKEE (reference sequence). TCRdb recomputed calls from the 5' RACE reads with MiXCR, one row per CDR3 protein. The data hold 1.5 million to 2 million distinct CDR3 sequences, with about 32% observed a single time. The TCR originated in a newborn girl in good health. The chain has TRBV5-5 and TRBJ2-4; D gene unclear. Sequencing was carried out using cord blood. DNA of the CDR3: TGTGCCAGCAGCTTGGCCGAAATGAAAGGGTTACCTAAAAACATTCAGTACTTC. Translation: CASSLAEMKGLPKNIQYF.